Each of the 26 T cell receptor beta chains below was sequenced from the same sample in a study of regulatory T cells in long-lasting Graves disease. The authors built TCR beta libraries using iRepertoire HTBI primers and Arm-PCR of CDR3 regions. TCRdb analysed the multiplex PCR reads with MiXCR anew, one entry per CDR3 protein. Of approximately 540,000 distinct CDR3 sequences listed, 12% are singletons. Time point reported: newly diagnosed GD, antithyroid drugs for less than 3 months. From RNA extracted from PBMCs, the TCR library was made. In addition, the sample was reused for a study of T cells in Graves' hyperthyroidism and ophthalmopathy.

Specimen: peripheral blood mononuclear cells (PBMCs), collected at new diagnosis, from a patient treated with antithyroid drugs. All receptors derive from a woman between 25 and 40 years old with Graves disease.

The rearrangement links TRBV19 to TRBJ2-2; D might be TRBD1 (6 bases). Trimming removed 3 bases from V and 0 bases from J, with 17 bases in between. This CDR3 contains 18 residues. Germline CDR1 reads LNHDA; CDR2 reads SQIVND (reference sequence). The CDR3 reads CASSMVGRGFANTGELFF. Here the CDR3 DNA reads TGTGCCAGTAGTATGGTCGGCAGGGGCTTCGCGAACACCGGGGAGCTGTTTTTT. Based on the CDR3 plus reference TRBV19 and TRBJ2-2, the full variable domain is DGGITQSPKYLFRKEGQNVTLSCEQNLNHDAMYWYRQDPGQGLRLIYYSQIVNDFQKGDIAEGYSVSREKKESFPLTVTSAQKNPTAFYLCASSMVGRGFANTGELFFGEGSRLTVL.

This clonotype was counted only a few times. V and J are TRBV6-2 or TRBV6-3 and TRBJ1-1, with TRBD1 identical over 7 bases. V dropped 2 bases and J dropped 1; count of bases not matched to a gene: 10. The CDR3 runs to 17 residues. Looked up from germline, CDR1 is MNHEY and CDR2 is SVGEGT. Here the CDR3 reads CASSYPFTGTANTEAFF. In DNA form, the CDR3 reads TGTGCCAGCAGTTACCCATTCACCGGGACAGCGAACACTGAAGCTTTCTTT.

Only a few counts were recorded for this clonotype. The V gene is TRBV20-1, the J gene TRBJ2-7, with TRBD1 identical over 9 bases. This CDR3 spans 13 amino acids. The V segment lost 3 bases and the J segment 4 bases; nucleotides outside the gene matches: 4. Germline V gene lookup returns CDR1 DFQATT and CDR2 SNEGSKA (reference sequence). The CDR3 bases are TGCAGTGCTAGTGGACAGGGGTGGTACGAGCAGTACTTC. Translation gives CSASGQGWYEQYF.

The chain employs TRBV19 and TRBJ2-3, with 7 bases matching TRBD2. The CDR3 consists of 15 residues. The trim removed 4 bases at V and 3 bases at J, leaving 7 bases unmatched. Germline assignment: CDR1 LNHDA and CDR2 SQIVND (reference sequence). CDR3 sequence reads: CASSNRGGHTDTQYF. Here the CDR3 DNA reads TGTGCCAGTAGTAACCGCGGGGGTCATACAGATACGCAGTATTTT.

This clonotype showed up many times. V gene TRBV19 combines with J gene TRBJ1-1; D may be TRBD1 (5 bases). CDR3 size: 14 residues. V was trimmed by 7 bases and J by 1 base, leaving 13 bases between them. Germline CDR1 is LNHDA and CDR2 is SQIVND (reference sequence). This chain's CDR3 is CASKVAGRNTEAFF. The DNA of the CDR3 is TGTGCCAGTAAAGTCGCAGGGAGGAACACTGAAGCTTTCTTT.

The chain joins TRBV4-2 to TRBJ2-1; D possibly corresponds to TRBD2 (6 bases). The V gene's germline CDR1 is LGHNA and CDR2 YNFKEQ. The CDR3 is 16 amino acids. Trimming took off 2 bases at V and 4 bases at J, with 15 bases between the two ends. The CDR3 here is CASSQMWASEYNEQFF. In DNA form, the CDR3 reads TGTGCCAGCAGCCAAATGTGGGCTAGCGAGTACAATGAGCAGTTCTTC.

V usage is TRBV6-1 and J usage is TRBJ1-1; D ambiguous. CDR1 and CDR2 from the germline V gene are MNHNS and SASEGT. The CDR3 contains 13 residues. V shed 8 bases and J shed 0 bases, with 10 bases lying between them. In DNA form, the CDR3 reads TGTGCCAGCTCAACAGCTTTGAACACTGAAGCTTTCTTT. Protein: CASSTALNTEAFF.

V usage is TRBV20-1 and J usage is TRBJ2-4; D call uncertain. V was cut by 3 bases and J by 0 bases, with 6 bases left in between. The CDR3 totals 13 residues. Germline assignment: CDR1 DFQATT and CDR2 SNEGSKA (reference sequence). CDR3 sequence reads: CSASLLAKNIQYF. Here the CDR3 DNA reads TGCAGTGCTAGCCTCTTAGCCAAAAACATTCAGTACTTC.

This clonotype was counted many times. The chain links TRBV19 to TRBJ2-3; D may be TRBD1 (7 bases). Trimming removed 9 bases from V and 2 bases from J, with 18 bases in between. Germline V gene data show CDR1 as LNHDA and CDR2 as SQIVND (reference sequence). The CDR3 has 15 residues. The CDR3 loop reads CASQTRGAPTDTQYF. The CDR3 nucleotides are TGTGCCAGCCAGACCAGGGGGGCGCCCACAGATACGCAGTATTTT. Full variable domain (outside the CDR3, taken from reference TRBV19 and TRBJ2-3): DGGITQSPKYLFRKEGQNVTLSCEQNLNHDAMYWYRQDPGQGLRLIYYSQIVNDFQKGDIAEGYSVSREKKESFPLTVTSAQKNPTAFYLCASQTRGAPTDTQYFGPGTRLTVL.

The chain employs TRBV6-2 or TRBV6-3 and TRBJ2-5; D ambiguous. Between the trimmed V and J ends, which lost 0 bases and 0 bases, there was a span of 5 bases. CDR1 is MNHEY and CDR2 is SVGEGT in the germline V gene. The CDR3 is made up of 14 amino acids. The CDR3 is CASSYSADQETQYF. In nucleotides, the CDR3 is TGTGCCAGCAGTTACTCGGCAGACCAAGAGACCCAGTACTTC.

This clonotype was counted ten times or more. The chain couples TRBV4-3 to TRBJ2-1; 9 bases are a match to TRBD2. This CDR3 comprises 20 residues. Per germline, CDR1 LGHNA and CDR2 YSLEER. With 0 bases clipped from V and 5 bases from J, the junction kept 17 bases outside the gene matches. The DNA for the CDR3 is TGCGCCAGCAGCCAAGAAAGGATAGCGGGAGATATAGTACGGGACAATGAGCAGTTCTTC. It yields the protein CASSQERIAGDIVRDNEQFF.

Many counts were recorded for this clonotype. The CDR3 DNA reads TGTGCCAGCAGCCGAACTAGCGGGAGTTTCTGGGAGACCCAGTACTTC. This gives the protein CASSRTSGSFWETQYF. J is TRBJ2-5 and V is TRBV11-2; the match to TRBD2 covers 11 bases. V dropped 5 bases and J dropped 5; count of bases not matched to a gene: 10. Germline assignment: CDR1 SGHAT and CDR2 FQNNGV. This CDR3 is 16 amino acids long. The full variable domain, in which reference TRBV11-2 and TRBJ2-5 provide the parts outside the CDR3, is EAGVAQSPRYKIIEKRQSVAFWCNPISGHATLYWYQQILGQGPKLLIQFQNNGVVDDSQLPKDRFSAERLKGVDSTLKIQPAKLEDSAVYLCASSRTSGSFWETQYFGPGTRLLVL.

This clonotype was found many times. The gene calls are TRBV3-1 and TRBJ1-6; D is uncertain. Trimming cost V 1 base and J 10 bases, with 8 bases left between them. CDR3 size: 13 residues. Germline V gene sequence: CDR1 LGHDT, CDR2 YNNKEL (reference sequence). CDR3 nucleotide sequence: TGTGCCAGCAGCCAAGTCGGAGAGTCACCCCTCCACTTT. Amino acids: CASSQVGESPLHF.

As to this clonotype: A single base separates this from a much larger clone, so it may be a read error. The V and J genes are TRBV12-3 or TRBV12-4 and TRBJ2-3; no firm D call. The CDR3 loop spans 14 amino acids. V shed 3 bases and J shed 5 bases, with 12 bases lying between them. The CDR3: CASSLGRSEDTQYF. CDR3 in DNA: TGTGCCAGCAGTTTGGGCAGGTCAGAAGATACGCAGTATTTT.

This clonotype showed up just a few times. The gene calls are TRBV5-6 and TRBJ2-1; D is possibly TRBD2 (6 bases). The V end was cut by 4 bases, the J end by 7 bases, with 12 bases between. There are 13 residues in the CDR3. In germline, CDR1 is SGHDT, CDR2 YYEEEE. The DNA for the CDR3 is TGTGCCAGCAGCCTCGGGGAGGCGAATGAGCAGTTCTTC. It codes for CASSLGEANEQFF.

J is TRBJ2-1 and V is TRBV7-2, with TRBD2 matching over 9 bases. There are 13 residues in the CDR3. J was trimmed by 15 bases and V by 1 base; bases with no gene match: 7. In germline, CDR1 is SGHTA, CDR2 FQGNSA. The CDR3 loop is CASSLEIAGVPFF. For the CDR3, the DNA is TGTGCCAGCAGCTTAGAAATAGCGGGAGTGCCGTTCTTC.

This clonotype was found many times. One junction end does not reproduce the germline sequence, and a read error may be involved. The genes are TRBV27 and TRBJ1-3; D may be TRBD1 (5 bases). The CDR3 spans 17 residues. Germline V gene lookup returns CDR1 MNHEY and CDR2 SMNVEV (reference sequence). The chain's CDR3 is CASSSYMSRGSGNTIYF. The DNA of the CDR3 is TGTGCCAGCAGTTCTTACATGTCAAGGGGCTCTGGAAACACTATATATTTT.

In DNA form, the CDR3 reads TGTGCCACCAGTGATCCCCGCGCCAACAATGAGCAGTTCTTC. Translation gives CATSDPRANNEQFF. This sequence joins TRBV24-1 and TRBJ2-1; D ambiguous. The CDR3 runs 14 residues. V lost 3 bases and J lost 5, with 10 bases in between. Germline V lookup: CDR1 KGHDR, CDR2 SFDVKD.

This clonotype was recorded a few times. The chain couples TRBV20-1 to TRBJ2-5, with TRBD2 identical over 16 bases. The CDR3 contains 17 residues. J gave up 4 bases and V 2 bases, and 7 bases lay outside the gene matches. The germline CDR1 and CDR2 sequences are DFQATT and SNEGSKA (reference sequence). The DNA for the CDR3 is TGCAGTGCTAGACGTCCGGGACTAGCGGGAGGGGGAGAGACCCAGTACTTC. Protein sequence: CSARRPGLAGGGETQYF.

The sample holds many counts of this clonotype. The CDR3 bases are TGTGCCAGCAGCTTGACACAGGCCCTAGAGACCCAGTACTTC. Translating gives CASSLTQALETQYF. The chain links TRBV5-5 to TRBJ2-5; D perhaps matches TRBD1 (5 bases). The V and J ends lost 1 base and 4 bases respectively, with 11 bases between them. Germline-derived CDR1 and CDR2 are SGHKS and YYEKEE (reference sequence). This CDR3 region has 14 residues.

This clonotype was counted between two and nine times. This sequence joins TRBV2 and TRBJ1-1; a possible D gene is TRBD1 (5 bases). CDR1 and CDR2 from the germline V gene are SNHLY and FYNNEI. The V and J ends lost 11 bases and 5 bases respectively, with 15 bases between them. The CDR3 runs 12 residues. CDR3 protein: CALRWEGTEAFF. CDR3 bases: TGTGCCCTAAGGTGGGAGGGGACTGAAGCTTTCTTT. Supplemented by reference TRBV2 and TRBJ1-1, the full variable domain reads EPEVTQTPSHQVTQMGQEVILRCVPISNHLYFYWYRQILGQKVEFLVSFYNNEISEKSEIFDDQFSVERPDGSNFTLKIRSTKLEDSAMYFCALRWEGTEAFFGQGTRLTVV.

Regarding this clonotype: The junction departs from germline at one end; a sequencing error may be responsible. The chain recombines TRBV12-3 or TRBV12-4 with TRBJ2-5; no reliable D call. CDR3 length: 14 amino acids. CDR3 DNA sequence: TGTGCCAGCAGCTTAGTCTTTCGCCAAGAGACCCAGTACTTC. The encoded protein is CASSLVFRQETQYF.

A word on this clonotype: This may be a read error: a much more frequent sequence differs by one nucleotide. This chain links TRBV6-5 with TRBJ1-1, with 7 bases lining up with TRBD1. The CDR3 contains 14 residues. Unmatched junction bases numbered 3, after V lost 4 bases and J lost 1 base. From germline, CDR1 is MNHEY and CDR2 SVGAGI. The CDR3 DNA reads as TGTGCCAGCAGTTGGGACAGACCGAACACTGAAGCTTTCTTT. It codes for CASSWDRPNTEAFF.

This clonotype was detected ten times or more. CDR3 loop: CSATNPGLAGGPRTADTQYF. CDR3 nucleotide sequence: TGCAGTGCTACAAACCCGGGACTAGCGGGAGGGCCCCGCACGGCAGATACGCAGTATTTT. The rearrangement links TRBV20-1 to TRBJ2-3, with 16 bases that match TRBD2. After removal of 4 bases from V and 4 bases from J, the junction contained 17 bases not matched to a gene. The CDR3 is 20 amino acids. The germline V gene has CDR1 DFQATT and CDR2 SNEGSKA (reference sequence).

This clonotype was picked up many times. The chain joins TRBV2 to TRBJ1-2; 7 bases are a match to TRBD1. V shed 0 bases and J 1 base; nucleotides not matched to a gene: 14. CDR1 is SNHLY, CDR2 FYNNEI, per germline. This CDR3 contains 19 residues. The CDR3 loop is CASSEAGLRPGTDNYGYTF. The CDR3 DNA reads as TGTGCCAGCAGTGAAGCGGGCTTAAGGCCCGGGACAGATAACTATGGCTACACCTTC.

This clonotype was picked up many times. The chain has TRBV15 and TRBJ2-7; D not certain. This CDR3 is 12 amino acids long. Trimming cost V 1 base and J 5 bases, with 6 bases left between them. Germline loops: CDR1 LNHNV, CDR2 YYDKDF (reference sequence). The CDR3 spells CATSRVSDEQYF. In DNA, the CDR3 is TGTGCCACCAGCAGAGTGTCGGACGAGCAGTACTTC.